Given below is one T cell receptor (beta chain) in context. Its antigen is still unknown. TRB rearrangements were amplified by touch-down multiplex PCR with mixed TRB-A/B primers. TCRdb re-called the multiplex PCR reads and shows each CDR3 protein once, DNA omitted. The data show approximately 12,000 distinct CDR3 sequences, and the top ten clones hold roughly 3%. The data originate from a study of T cell clusters in autoimmune cytopenias. The study's findings and limits: The cluster-lack signature was not seen for secondary cytopenia versus chronic lymphocytic leukemia. Exclusive TRB clusters were about 3-fold more numerous in healthy donors than in active autoimmune hepatitis. Clustering suggested that physiological T cell clusters were missing in primary autoimmune cytopenia patients.

About 39,000 genome equivalents of blood DNA were amplified for TRB. The CDR3 runs to 15 residues. The germline CDR1 and CDR2 sequences are MNHEY and SMNVEV (reference sequence). The sequence came from a human donor with an autoimmune cytopenia or autoimmune hepatitis (not recorded which). The rearrangement links TRBV27 to TRBJ1-5; the TCRdb call, TRBD1, lacks DNA for checking. Sequencing was done on a sample of peripheral blood. CDR3 in amino acids: CASRPTGTENQPQHF.